One sample yielded the 13 T cell receptor beta chains listed below, sequenced in a study of T cell responses to AZD1222 COVID-19 vaccine. The protocol was immunoSEQ multiplex PCR, while the TCRdb copy is restricted to in-frame clones and leaves out a portion. Among roughly 80,000 clones listed, nearly 90% were seen once. The sample was peripheral blood, taken on day 0 of MenACWY control vaccination. The source of these receptors is an adult in good health.

The V gene is TRBV19, the J gene TRBJ1-2; 8 bases line up with TRBD1. The CDR3 extends over 15 amino acids. V gave up 5 bases and J gave up 4 bases; unmatched junction bases: 9. Germline V gene data show CDR1 as LNHDA and CDR2 as SQIVND (reference sequence). Here the CDR3 DNA reads TGTGCCAGTAGTGCAGACAGGGGAAGGAGCTATGGCTACACCTTC. Translating it yields CASSADRGRSYGYTF.

The rearrangement joins TRBV3-1 (or the pseudogene TRBV3-2) to TRBJ1-3; no firm D call. Trimming removed 4 bases at V and 0 bases at J, with 16 bases between. Germline CDR1 LGHDT, CDR2 YNNKEL (reference sequence). The CDR3 consists of 17 residues. The CDR3 loop reads CASSPNRSYISGNTIYF. DNA for the CDR3: TGTGCCAGCAGCCCTAACAGAAGTTACATCTCTGGAAACACCATATATTTT.

The J gene is TRBJ2-1, the V gene TRBV6-5; TRBD2 matches at 9 bases. The germline V gene has CDR1 MNHEY and CDR2 SVGAGI. This CDR3 region has 15 residues. Trimming cost V 3 bases and J 3 bases; bases outside gene matches: 3. CDR3 DNA sequence: TGTGCCAGCAGTTATAGTAGCGGGGGCTACAATGAGCAGTTCTTC. Residues: CASSYSSGGYNEQFF.

This chain joins TRBV6-1 and TRBJ2-3; 8 bases agree with TRBD1. V was clipped by 4 bases and J by 2 bases; unmatched bases: 14. Germline V gene sequence: CDR1 MNHNS, CDR2 SASEGT. CDR3 length equals 18 residues. The CDR3 nucleotides are TGTGCCAGCAGTGGAGCCGGGACAGGTTTTCCCCCCACAGATACGCAGTATTTT. Residues: CASSGAGTGFPPTDTQYF.

The chain couples TRBV21-1 to TRBJ2-2; whether TRBD2, the table's D call, matches the DNA was not checked. TRBV21-1 is a recognized pseudogene. CDR3 length equals 16 residues. The CDR3 reads CASSPSGGARTGELFF. CDR3 DNA sequence: TGTGCCAGCAGTCCCAGCGGGGGGGCCCGCACCGGGGAGCTGTTTTTT.

The chain employs TRBV28 and TRBJ2-7, with D uncertain. Trimming removed 5 bases at V and 10 bases at J, with 18 bases between. The germline V gene encodes CDR1 MDHEN and CDR2 SYDVKM. This CDR3 has 13 residues. CDR3 amino acids: CASSPTTPLGQYF. The CDR3 nucleotides are TGTGCCAGCAGTCCAACAACCCCGCTGGGCCAGTACTTC. The entire variable domain, with the rest obtained from reference TRBV28 and TRBJ2-7, is as follows: DVKVTQSSRYLVKRTGEKVFLECVQDMDHENMFWYRQDPGLGLRLIYFSYDVKMKEKGDIPEGYSVSREKKERFSLILESASTNQTSMYLCASSPTTPLGQYFGPGTRLTVT.

This clone was seen only a few times. V is TRBV6-1 and J is TRBJ2-3; 9 bases fit TRBD2. V shed 2 bases and J 4 bases; nucleotides not matched to a gene: 4. Per the germline V gene, CDR1 is MNHNS and CDR2 is SASEGT. The CDR3 extends over 15 amino acids. The chain's CDR3 is CASSESSGGPDTQYF. The CDR3 DNA reads as TGTGCCAGCAGTGAATCAAGCGGGGGGCCAGATACGCAGTATTTT.

This clone occurred once. The rearrangement links TRBV12-2 to TRBJ2-5. TRBV12-2 has pseudogene status. The CDR3 length is 9 residues. CDR3 region: CACKETQYF. CDR3 DNA sequence: TGTGCATGCAAAGAGACCCAGTACTTC.

The CDR3 nucleotides are TGTGCCAGCAGTTCTACAGCCAGCTATGGCTACACCTTC. Translated: CASSSTASYGYTF. J is TRBJ1-2 and V is TRBV6-2 or TRBV6-3; D is unclear. Per the germline V gene, CDR1 is MNHEY and CDR2 is SVGEGT. V was pared by 4 bases and J by 4 bases, with 10 bases between. The CDR3 consists of 13 residues.

This clone came up once. This rearrangement joins TRBV11-3 to TRBJ1-2, with 7 bases that match TRBD1. The CDR3 is made up of 14 amino acids. In germline, CDR1 is SGHNT, CDR2 YENEEA. The V gene end was trimmed by 1 base and the J gene end by 4 bases; junction bases not matched to a gene: 3. The CDR3 is CASSLGRTGYGYTF. In DNA, the CDR3 is TGTGCCAGCAGCTTAGGACGGACAGGCTATGGCTACACCTTC.

The V gene is TRBV6-5, the J gene TRBJ1-1; D remains ambiguous. CDR1 MNHEY and CDR2 SVGAGI come from the germline V gene. V shed 4 bases and J shed 1 base, with 13 bases lying between them. CDR3 length equals 15 residues. CDR3 coding DNA: TGTGCCAGCAGTTCCTTACCGGCACAGAACACTGAAGCTTTCTTT. Translated, it gives CASSSLPAQNTEAFF.

The chain couples TRBV6-2 or TRBV6-3 to TRBJ2-1, with unresolved D. Trimming left V 0 bases short and J 10 bases short, with 7 bases between. From germline, CDR1 is MNHEY and CDR2 SVGEGT. This CDR3 spans 12 amino acids. The CDR3 DNA is TGTGCCAGCAGTTACTCCAGGCGGGAGCAGTTCTTC. This encodes CASSYSRREQFF.

CDR3 sequence: CASSPRGAGNTIYF. The CDR3 bases are TGTGCCAGCAGCCCCCGGGGGGCTGGAAACACCATATATTTT. The chain couples TRBV5-4 to TRBJ1-3; perhaps TRBD1 as D (5 bases). The CDR3 is 14 residues long. CDR1 is SGHNT, CDR2 YYREEE, per germline (reference sequence). Trimming shortened V by 4 bases and J by 2 bases, and 10 bases separated the two germline ends. Supplemented by reference TRBV5-4 and TRBJ1-3, the full variable domain reads ETGVTQSPTHLIKTRGQQVTLRCSSQSGHNTVSWYQQALGQGPQFIFQYYREEENGRGNFPPRFSGLQFPNYSSELNVNALELDDSALYLCASSPRGAGNTIYFGEGSWLTVV.